A single sample is the source of the 27 T cell receptor beta chains below, sequenced in a study of blood T cell repertoires in COVID-19. TCRdb's copy holds only in-frame clones and misses some; the assay was immunoSEQ multiplex PCR. The sample includes 65,000 to 100,000 clones, about 90% of them seen just once. Sample: peripheral blood. These receptors came from a woman older than 75 with acute or convalescent COVID-19.

The chain joins TRBV7-2 to TRBJ2-3; 10 bases are shared with TRBD2. The CDR3 extends over 14 amino acids. Germline CDR1 SGHTA, CDR2 FQGNSA. Germline trimming cut 2 bases from V and 4 bases from J; bases unmatched to any gene: 0. CDR3 protein: CASSLLAGADTQYF. The CDR3 nucleotides are TGTGCCAGCAGCTTACTAGCGGGAGCAGATACGCAGTATTTT.

This clone was counted a few times. The chain has TRBV10-2 and TRBJ2-1, with a possible D match to TRBD2 (6 bases). CDR3 length equals 16 residues. The germline gives CDR1 WSHSY, CDR2 SAAADI. Trimming removed 0 bases at V and 10 bases at J, with 19 bases between. The CDR3 loop is CASSESAGSGGGEQFF. The CDR3 DNA reads TGCGCCAGCAGTGAGTCAGCGGGTAGCGGAGGTGGGGAGCAGTTCTTC.

This rearrangement joins TRBV5-1 to TRBJ2-1; 8 bases are shared with TRBD2. Germline values: CDR1 SGHRS, CDR2 YFSETQ. V shed 1 base and J 5 bases; nucleotides not matched to a gene: 2. The CDR3 contains 14 residues. Here the CDR3 reads CASSLTSGNNEQFF. Written as DNA, the CDR3 is TGCGCCAGCAGCTTGACTAGCGGTAACAATGAGCAGTTCTTC.

The V and J genes are TRBV30 and TRBJ1-4, with D perhaps TRBD1 (5 bases). Germline CDR1 is GTSNPN and CDR2 is SVGIG (reference sequence). This CDR3 has 16 residues. V lost 2 bases to trimming and J lost 0 bases, with 13 bases between them. CDR3 loop: CAWSRGREATNEKLFF. The CDR3 nucleotides read TGTGCCTGGAGTCGTGGCAGGGAAGCAACTAATGAAAAACTGTTTTTT.

This clone showed up just a few times. This chain joins TRBV2 and TRBJ2-7; 9 bases are a match to TRBD2. Germline assignment: CDR1 SNHLY and CDR2 FYNNEI. CDR3 size: 14 residues. The V and J ends lost 6 bases and 6 bases, in that order; junction bases with no gene match: 9. The CDR3 DNA follows: TGTGCCAGCAGGCCCTCCTGGACTAGCGCCGAGCAGTACTTC. Protein product: CASRPSWTSAEQYF.

In this sample, this clone turned up a few times. This chain connects TRBV4-2 to TRBJ2-7; D is possibly TRBD1 (6 bases). CDR3 length equals 15 residues. Germline lookup yields CDR1 LGHNA and CDR2 YNFKEQ. V dropped 0 bases and J dropped 0 bases, with 9 bases sitting between them. The DNA for the CDR3 is TGTGCCAGCAGCCAAGATAGGACAGCCTCCTACGAGCAGTACTTC. Residues: CASSQDRTASYEQYF.

The V and J genes are TRBV28 and TRBJ2-5; possible D gene TRBD1, 5 bases. The CDR3 runs 16 residues. Germline CDR1 is MDHEN and CDR2 is SYDVKM. Deletions cut 11 bases from V and 5 bases from J, with 27 bases between. In DNA form, the CDR3 reads TGTGCCGTCACCAGGGCTTCGGCAGGGTATTTGGAGACCCAGTACTTC. This sequence encodes CAVTRASAGYLETQYF.

The genes are TRBV19 and TRBJ1-2; TRBD1 agrees at 9 bases. CDR1 and CDR2 (germline): LNHDA, SQIVND (reference sequence). With V trimmed by 3 bases and J by 8 bases, 4 bases remained unmatched. The CDR3 runs to 13 residues. Here the CDR3 reads CASSINRGQGYTF. CDR3 bases: TGTGCCAGTAGTATCAACAGGGGGCAAGGCTACACCTTC. The complete variable domain, with remaining parts taken from reference TRBV19 and TRBJ1-2, reads DGGITQSPKYLFRKEGQNVTLSCEQNLNHDAMYWYRQDPGQGLRLIYYSQIVNDFQKGDIAEGYSVSREKKESFPLTVTSAQKNPTAFYLCASSINRGQGYTFGSGTRLTVV.

The V call is TRBV5-6, the J call TRBJ1-6, with 9 bases lining up with TRBD1. V lost 0 bases, J lost 4 bases, and 5 bases stayed unmatched. The CDR3 extends over 17 amino acids. CDR1 is SGHDT, CDR2 YYEEEE, per germline. The CDR3 loop reads CASSLVKGQGYNSPLHF. In DNA form, the CDR3 reads TGTGCCAGCAGCTTGGTAAAGGGACAGGGATATAATTCACCCCTCCACTTT.

The rearrangement links TRBV11-2 to TRBJ2-2, with D perhaps matching TRBD2 (5 bases). Trimming took off 2 bases at V and 5 bases at J, with 9 bases between the two ends. Germline assignment: CDR1 SGHAT and CDR2 FQNNGV. The CDR3 runs 14 residues. The CDR3 DNA sequence: TGTGCCAGCAGCTTACAAGCGGCGACCGGGGAGCTGTTTTTT. Translating gives CASSLQAATGELFF.

This clone was observed a single time. V gene TRBV2 combines with J gene TRBJ2-3; 7 bases are shared with TRBD1. The length of the CDR3 is 12 residues. Germline values: CDR1 SNHLY, CDR2 FYNNEI. J gave up 6 bases and V 3 bases, and 0 bases lay outside the gene matches. The CDR3 loop reads CASSEGQDTQYF. Written as DNA, the CDR3 is TGTGCCAGCAGTGAGGGACAGGATACGCAGTATTTT.

The J gene is TRBJ1-5, the V gene TRBV9; 10 bases map to TRBD1. The V gene end was trimmed by 4 bases and the J gene end by 4 bases; junction bases not matched to a gene: 5. This CDR3 has 15 amino acids. Looked up from germline, CDR1 is SGDLS and CDR2 is YYNGEE. The CDR3 DNA reads TGTGCCAGCAGCCTCGGGACAGGGGTTAATCAGCCCCAGCATTTT. Translation: CASSLGTGVNQPQHF.

The chain joins TRBV19 to TRBJ1-2, with D unclear. Germline assignment: CDR1 LNHDA and CDR2 SQIVND (reference sequence). The CDR3 is 13 amino acids. Trimming removed 7 bases from V and 6 bases from J, with 15 bases in between. The CDR3 DNA reads as TGTGCCAGTAACCCGAGGCTATACGATGGCTACACCTTC. Its translation: CASNPRLYDGYTF.

This rearrangement joins TRBV5-4 to TRBJ2-1; TRBD2 agrees at 12 bases. The V segment lost 4 bases and the J segment 2 bases; nucleotides outside the gene matches: 4. The CDR3 contains 16 residues. Germline V CDR1 and CDR2: SGHNT, YYREEE (reference sequence). The CDR3 DNA reads TGTGCCAGCAGCCAAACTAGCGGGGGGCCCTACAATGAGCAGTTCTTC. It encodes CASSQTSGGPYNEQFF. Full variable domain (missing parts from reference TRBV5-4 and TRBJ2-1): ETGVTQSPTHLIKTRGQQVTLRCSSQSGHNTVSWYQQALGQGPQFIFQYYREEENGRGNFPPRFSGLQFPNYSSELNVNALELDDSALYLCASSQTSGGPYNEQFFGPGTRLTVL.

The rearrangement joins TRBV6-5 to TRBJ2-4, with TRBD2 matching 9 bases. From germline, CDR1 is MNHEY and CDR2 SVGAGI. V gave up 4 bases and J gave up 9 bases; unmatched junction bases: 10. The CDR3 spans 15 residues. The CDR3 nucleotides read TGTGCCAGCAGTTTAGCGGGGGCCCGCCGGGGCATTCAGTACTTC. This gives the protein CASSLAGARRGIQYF.

The gene calls are TRBV7-9 and TRBJ2-5; 8 nucleotides align to TRBD1. This CDR3 is 13 amino acids long. J was trimmed by 6 bases and V by 5 bases; bases with no gene match: 5. Germline assignment: CDR1 SEHNR and CDR2 FQNEAQ (reference sequence). CDR3 nucleotide sequence: TGTGCCAGCAGCAAAGGACAGGGAAAGACCCAGTACTTC. It encodes CASSKGQGKTQYF.

V gene TRBV6-2 or TRBV6-3 combines with J gene TRBJ1-2; D perhaps matches TRBD1 (5 bases). V was clipped by 2 bases and J by 5 bases, with 15 bases between them. The CDR3 loop spans 15 amino acids. From germline, CDR1 is MNHEY and CDR2 SVGEGT. This chain's CDR3 is CASSYAQGGWYGYTF. The CDR3 bases are TGTGCCAGCAGTTACGCGCAGGGAGGGTGGTATGGCTACACCTTC.

The rearrangement links TRBV3-1 (or the pseudogene TRBV3-2) to TRBJ2-7; D remains ambiguous. The germline V gene encodes CDR1 LGHDT and CDR2 YNNKEL (reference sequence). V was shortened by 1 base and J by 7 bases, with 8 bases between the two germline ends. The CDR3 covers 12 residues. The CDR3 reads CASSQGLLEQYF. The CDR3 region has the DNA TGTGCCAGCAGCCAAGGACTCCTAGAGCAGTACTTC.

This clone was detected once. The chain joins TRBV5-1 to TRBJ2-7; D is unclear. Germline values: CDR1 SGHRS, CDR2 YFSETQ. The CDR3 loop spans 16 amino acids. V shed 0 bases and J shed 3 bases, with 16 bases lying between them. Here the CDR3 reads CASSLASGNMYYEQYF. DNA of the CDR3: TGCGCCAGCAGCTTGGCCTCAGGCAACATGTACTACGAGCAGTACTTC.

This clone has only one observation. This rearrangement joins TRBV24-1 to TRBJ2-2, with TRBD2 as a possible D gene (5 bases). This CDR3 is 14 amino acids long. Germline values: CDR1 KGHDR, CDR2 SFDVKD. Deletions cut 4 bases from V and 4 bases from J, with 9 bases between. This chain's CDR3 is CATSDPRGTGELFF. The CDR3, as DNA: TGTGCCACCAGTGACCCTCGGGGCACCGGGGAGCTGTTTTTT.

V is TRBV19 and J is TRBJ2-3; 15 nucleotides line up with TRBD2. Germline V gene lookup returns CDR1 LNHDA and CDR2 SQIVND (reference sequence). V trimming: 9 bases; J trimming: 0 bases; junction bases outside the gene matches: 4. The CDR3 has 16 residues. The CDR3 protein is CASRTSGRASTDTQYF. The CDR3 nucleotides read TGTGCCAGCAGGACTAGCGGGAGGGCAAGCACAGATACGCAGTATTTT.

The chain carries TRBV4-3 and TRBJ2-1, with D maybe TRBD2 (5 bases). This CDR3 spans 13 amino acids. Germline values: CDR1 LGHNA, CDR2 YSLEER. Trimming took off 3 bases at V and 12 bases at J, with 15 bases between the two ends. As DNA, the CDR3 is TGCGCCAGCAGCCAGGAGGATGGGGAGATGCAGTTCTTC. Translating it yields CASSQEDGEMQFF.

The rearrangement joins TRBV5-1 to TRBJ2-1, with TRBD2 matching over 13 bases. From germline, CDR1 is SGHRS and CDR2 YFSETQ. V lost 4 bases, J lost 9 bases, and 7 bases stayed unmatched. The CDR3 length is 15 residues. CDR3 coding DNA: TGCGCCAGCAGCGGTACTAGCGGGGGGGCCGTTGAGCAGTTCTTC. This sequence encodes CASSGTSGGAVEQFF.

V gene TRBV6-5 combines with J gene TRBJ2-5, with a weak D call TRBD1 (5 bases). V lost 7 bases and J lost 5, with 17 bases in between. This CDR3 spans 14 amino acids. Germline V CDR1 and CDR2: MNHEY, SVGAGI. The CDR3 loop is CASTEWGIRETQYF. The CDR3 coding sequence is TGTGCCAGCACCGAATGGGGCATAAGGGAGACCCAGTACTTC.

The rearrangement uses TRBV4-1 and TRBJ1-4; D is possibly TRBD1 (5 bases). This CDR3 has 16 residues. Trimming left V 3 bases short and J 2 bases short, with 13 bases between. From germline, CDR1 is MGHRA and CDR2 YSYEKL. The CDR3 DNA sequence: TGCGCCAGCAGCCAGCTCTGGGGCCAGACTAATGAAAAACTGTTTTTT. It translates to CASSQLWGQTNEKLFF.

V usage is TRBV6-5 and J usage is TRBJ2-1; D possibly corresponds to TRBD2 (6 bases). Germline V lookup: CDR1 MNHEY, CDR2 SVGAGI. V dropped 6 bases and J dropped 10 bases, with 10 bases sitting between them. CDR3 length: 11 amino acids. The CDR3 loop reads CASREGREQFF. CDR3 sequence (DNA): TGTGCCAGCAGGGAGGGGCGAGAGCAGTTCTTC.

The chain couples TRBV19 to TRBJ2-1; 12 bases match TRBD2. With V trimmed by 3 bases and J by 7 bases, 10 bases remained unmatched. The germline CDR1 and CDR2 sequences are LNHDA and SQIVND (reference sequence). This CDR3 region has 17 residues. CDR3 sequence (DNA): TGTGCCAGTAGTATTTGGGCTAGCGGGAGGGCCGATAATGAGCAGTTCTTC. Its translation is CASSIWASGRADNEQFF. Complete variable domain (other parts from reference TRBV19 and TRBJ2-1): DGGITQSPKYLFRKEGQNVTLSCEQNLNHDAMYWYRQDPGQGLRLIYYSQIVNDFQKGDIAEGYSVSREKKESFPLTVTSAQKNPTAFYLCASSIWASGRADNEQFFGPGTRLTVL.